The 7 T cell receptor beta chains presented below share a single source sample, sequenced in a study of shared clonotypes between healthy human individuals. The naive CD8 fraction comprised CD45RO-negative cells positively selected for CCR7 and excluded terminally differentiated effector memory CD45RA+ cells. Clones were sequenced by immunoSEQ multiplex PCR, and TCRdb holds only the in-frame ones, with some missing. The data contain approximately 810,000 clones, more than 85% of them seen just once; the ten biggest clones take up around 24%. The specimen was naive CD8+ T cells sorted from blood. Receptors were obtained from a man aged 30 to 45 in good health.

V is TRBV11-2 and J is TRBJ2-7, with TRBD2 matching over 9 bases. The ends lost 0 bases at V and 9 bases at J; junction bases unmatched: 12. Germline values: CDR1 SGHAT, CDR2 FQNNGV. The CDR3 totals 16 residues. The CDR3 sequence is CASSLDIAGDHAMQYF. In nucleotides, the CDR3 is TGTGCCAGCAGCTTAGACATAGCGGGGGACCACGCGATGCAGTACTTC.

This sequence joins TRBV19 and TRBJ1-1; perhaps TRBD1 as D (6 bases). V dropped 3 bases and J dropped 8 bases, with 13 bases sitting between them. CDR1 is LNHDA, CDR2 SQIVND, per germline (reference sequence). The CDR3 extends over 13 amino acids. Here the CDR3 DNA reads TGTGCCAGTAGTATTGAAGGGGGTGCCGAAGCTTTCTTT. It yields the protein CASSIEGGAEAFF.

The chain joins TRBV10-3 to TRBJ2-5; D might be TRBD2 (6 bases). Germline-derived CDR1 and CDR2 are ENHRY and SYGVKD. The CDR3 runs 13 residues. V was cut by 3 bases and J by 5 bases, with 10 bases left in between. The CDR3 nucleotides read TGTGCCATCAGTGAAAAGCTAGCGGAGACCCAGTACTTC. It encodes CAISEKLAETQYF.

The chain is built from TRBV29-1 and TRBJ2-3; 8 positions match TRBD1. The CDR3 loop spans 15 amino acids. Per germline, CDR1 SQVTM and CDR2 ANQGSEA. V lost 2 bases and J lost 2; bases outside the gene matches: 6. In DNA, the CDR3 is TGCAGCGTTGAAATACGGACAGGGAACACAGATACGCAGTATTTT. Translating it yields CSVEIRTGNTDTQYF.

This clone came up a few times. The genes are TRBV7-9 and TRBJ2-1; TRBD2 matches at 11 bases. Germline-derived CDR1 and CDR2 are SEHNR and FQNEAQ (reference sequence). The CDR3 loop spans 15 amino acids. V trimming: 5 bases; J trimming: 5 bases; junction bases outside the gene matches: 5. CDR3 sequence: CASSLPSGRNNEQFF. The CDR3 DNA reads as TGTGCCAGCAGCCTACCTAGCGGGAGGAACAATGAGCAGTTCTTC.

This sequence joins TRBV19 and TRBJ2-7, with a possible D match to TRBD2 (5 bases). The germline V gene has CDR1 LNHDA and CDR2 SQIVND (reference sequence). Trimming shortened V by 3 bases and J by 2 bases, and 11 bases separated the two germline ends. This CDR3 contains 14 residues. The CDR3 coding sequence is TGTGCCAGTAGTATGAACGGGGTAGCCTACGAGCAGTACTTC. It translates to CASSMNGVAYEQYF.

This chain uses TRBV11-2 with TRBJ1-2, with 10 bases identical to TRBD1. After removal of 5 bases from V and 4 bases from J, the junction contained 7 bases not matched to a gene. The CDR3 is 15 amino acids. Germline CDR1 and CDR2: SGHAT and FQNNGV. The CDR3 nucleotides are TGTGCCAGCAGCCTGGGACAGGGGAACCCCTATGGCTACACCTTC. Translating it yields CASSLGQGNPYGYTF.